These 5 T cell receptor beta chains came from one sample sequenced in a study of T-cell memory formation after mild COVID-19. One entry per CDR3 protein, called by TCRdb with MiXCR from the 5' RACE reads. Of roughly 280,000 distinct CDR3 sequences listed, about 17% are singletons. Sequencing was done on a sample of PBMCs or a T cell subset sorted from them (not recorded which). The receptors originated from a man between 18 and 35 years old who had mild COVID-19 (a few samples of this study predate the infection). Cell type and time point are not known.

V gene TRBV5-1 combines with J gene TRBJ2-3, with TRBD1 matching over 7 bases. The germline V gene encodes CDR1 SGHRS and CDR2 YFSETQ. V shed 5 bases, J shed 3 bases, and the junction held 6 bases outside the gene matches. The CDR3 is 14 residues long. The CDR3 reads CASRKQGSTDTQYF. The CDR3 DNA is TGCGCCAGCAGGAAACAGGGGAGTACAGATACGCAGTATTTT. The entire variable domain, with the rest obtained from reference TRBV5-1 and TRBJ2-3, is as follows: KAGVTQTPRYLIKTRGQQVTLSCSPISGHRSVSWYQQTPGQGLQFLFEYFSETQRNKGNFPGRFSGRQFSNSRSEMNVSTLELGDSALYLCASRKQGSTDTQYFGPGTRLTVL.

The chain employs TRBV6-5 and TRBJ1-5, with D possibly TRBD1 on 6 matching bases. V lost 5 bases and J lost 5, with 13 bases in between. This CDR3 contains 14 residues. The germline V gene encodes CDR1 MNHEY and CDR2 SVGAGI. Here the CDR3 DNA reads TGTGCCAGCAGTACGAGGGGGACATATCAGCCCCAGCATTTT. This encodes CASSTRGTYQPQHF.

In this sample, this clonotype turned up a few times. Here the CDR3 reads CASSTGQGAAGYTF. CDR3 coding DNA: TGCGCCAGCAGCACAGGACAGGGGGCGGCTGGCTACACCTTC. The V and J genes are TRBV5-1 and TRBJ1-2, with 11 nucleotides matching TRBD1. From germline, CDR1 is SGHRS and CDR2 YFSETQ. The CDR3 loop spans 14 amino acids. With 4 bases clipped from V and 7 bases from J, the junction kept 6 bases outside the gene matches.

This clonotype was observed a few times. V and J are TRBV28 and TRBJ1-5; unclear D gene. The germline V and J ends were trimmed by 3 bases and 9 bases, with 18 bases remaining between them. Germline CDR1 is MDHEN and CDR2 is SYDVKM. The CDR3 length is 15 residues. CDR3 bases: TGTGCCAGCAGTTTTTCGGACCCGAGGGCACGGCCCCAGCATTTT. Protein: CASSFSDPRARPQHF.

This clonotype was observed a handful of times. The chain employs TRBV20-1 and TRBJ2-5, with D perhaps TRBD2 (5 bases). V dropped 6 bases and J dropped 5 bases, with 19 bases sitting between them. Looked up from germline, CDR1 is DFQATT and CDR2 is SNEGSKA (reference sequence). The CDR3 runs 14 residues. DNA of the CDR3: TGCAGTGCAGTTGGCCAGGCCGGGATGGAGACCCAGTACTTC. Protein sequence: CSAVGQAGMETQYF.